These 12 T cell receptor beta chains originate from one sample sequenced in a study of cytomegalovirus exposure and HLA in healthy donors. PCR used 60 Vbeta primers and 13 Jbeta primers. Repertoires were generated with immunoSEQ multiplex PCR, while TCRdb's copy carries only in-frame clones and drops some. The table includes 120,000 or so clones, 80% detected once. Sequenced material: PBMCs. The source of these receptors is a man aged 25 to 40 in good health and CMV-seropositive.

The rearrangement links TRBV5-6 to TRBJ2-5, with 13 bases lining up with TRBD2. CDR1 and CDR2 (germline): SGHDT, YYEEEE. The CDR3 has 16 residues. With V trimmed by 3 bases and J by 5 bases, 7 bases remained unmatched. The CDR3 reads CASSSGLAGIGETQYF. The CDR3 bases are TGTGCCAGCAGCTCGGGACTAGCGGGGATTGGTGAGACCCAGTACTTC.

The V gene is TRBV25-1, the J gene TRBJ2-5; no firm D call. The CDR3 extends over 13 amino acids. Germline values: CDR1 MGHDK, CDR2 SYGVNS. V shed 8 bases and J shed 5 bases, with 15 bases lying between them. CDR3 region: CASGVGSTETQYF. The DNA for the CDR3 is TGTGCCAGCGGTGTGGGCTCCACGGAGACCCAGTACTTC.

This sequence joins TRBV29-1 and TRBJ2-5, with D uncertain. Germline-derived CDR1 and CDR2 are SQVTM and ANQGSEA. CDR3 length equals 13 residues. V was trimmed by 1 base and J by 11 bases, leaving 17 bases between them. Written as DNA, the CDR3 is TGCAGCGTTGAAGGAATGCCAAGGTCCGGGCAGTACTTC. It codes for CSVEGMPRSGQYF.

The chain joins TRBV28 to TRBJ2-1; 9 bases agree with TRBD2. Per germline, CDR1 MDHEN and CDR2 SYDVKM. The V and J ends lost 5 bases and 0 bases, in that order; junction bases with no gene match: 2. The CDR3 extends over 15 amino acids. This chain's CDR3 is CASSPSGVSYNEQFF. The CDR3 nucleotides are TGTGCCAGCAGTCCTAGCGGGGTCTCCTACAATGAGCAGTTCTTC.

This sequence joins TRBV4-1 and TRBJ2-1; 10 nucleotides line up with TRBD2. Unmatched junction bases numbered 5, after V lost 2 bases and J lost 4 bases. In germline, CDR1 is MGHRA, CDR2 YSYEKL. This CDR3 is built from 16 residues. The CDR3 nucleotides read TGCGCCAGCAGCCAACCCGGAGCGGGGGGGTACAATGAGCAGTTCTTC. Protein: CASSQPGAGGYNEQFF.

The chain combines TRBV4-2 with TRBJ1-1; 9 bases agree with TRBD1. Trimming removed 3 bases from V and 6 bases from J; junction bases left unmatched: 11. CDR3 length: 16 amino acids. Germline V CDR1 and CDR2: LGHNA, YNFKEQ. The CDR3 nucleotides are TGTGCCAGCAGCCAGCTTCCGGGACAGGGTTTTGCTGAAGCTTTCTTT. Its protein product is CASSQLPGQGFAEAFF.

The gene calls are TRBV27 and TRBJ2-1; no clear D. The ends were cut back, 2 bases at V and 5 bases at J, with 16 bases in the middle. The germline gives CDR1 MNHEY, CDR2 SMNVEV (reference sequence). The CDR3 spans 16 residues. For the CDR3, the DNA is TGTGCCAGCAGTTTAAGTACACCGAGACAACACAATGAGCAGTTCTTC. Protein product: CASSLSTPRQHNEQFF.

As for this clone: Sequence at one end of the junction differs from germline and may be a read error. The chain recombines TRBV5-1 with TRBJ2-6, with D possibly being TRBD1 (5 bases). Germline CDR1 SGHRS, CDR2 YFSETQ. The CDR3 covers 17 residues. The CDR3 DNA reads TGCGCCAGCAGCTCGATACCGTTTCTCTCTGGGGCCAACGGCCTGACTTTC. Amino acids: CASSSIPFLSGANGLTF.

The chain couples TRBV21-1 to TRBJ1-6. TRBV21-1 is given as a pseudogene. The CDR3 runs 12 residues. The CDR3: CAGLRNSGPLHF. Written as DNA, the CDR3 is TGTGCCGGACTCAGGAACTCGGGACCCCTCCACTTT.

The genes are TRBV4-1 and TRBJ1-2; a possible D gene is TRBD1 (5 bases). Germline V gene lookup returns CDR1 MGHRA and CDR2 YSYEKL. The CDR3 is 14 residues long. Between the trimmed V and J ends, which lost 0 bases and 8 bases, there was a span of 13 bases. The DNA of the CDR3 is TGCGCCAGCAGCCAAGATCAGGGCTTGAGGGGCTACACCTTC. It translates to CASSQDQGLRGYTF.

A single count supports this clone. CDR3: CASSLTGDYGYTF. The CDR3 bases are TGTGCCAGCAGTCTCACAGGGGACTATGGCTACACCTTC. The chain recombines TRBV28 with TRBJ1-2; 7 nucleotides agree with TRBD1. The length of the CDR3 is 13 residues. Losses at the gene ends were 5 bases for V and 3 bases for J; bases not matched to a gene: 3. CDR1 and CDR2 (germline): MDHEN, SYDVKM.

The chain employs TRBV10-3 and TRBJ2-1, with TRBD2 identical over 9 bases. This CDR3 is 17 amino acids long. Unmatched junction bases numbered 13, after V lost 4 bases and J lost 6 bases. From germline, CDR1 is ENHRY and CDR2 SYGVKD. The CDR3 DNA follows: TGTGCCATCAGTGGGAGGTCGCTAGCGGGGCTGCCCAATGAGCAGTTCTTC. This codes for CAISGRSLAGLPNEQFF.